This TCR beta chain derives from a study of blood T cell repertoires in COVID-19. CDR3 length equals 16 residues. Germline values: CDR1 LGHDT, CDR2 YNNKEL (reference sequence). V lost 0 bases and J lost 3, with 14 bases in between. Measured with immunoSEQ multiplex PCR; TCRdb has only the in-frame clones, and not every one. The sample includes 95,000 to 110,000 clones, roughly 91% of them seen just once. The clonotype originates from a human donor in a cohort sampled during active COVID-19. The sequenced material came from peripheral blood. The chain carries TRBV3-1 (or the pseudogene TRBV3-2) and TRBJ1-2; tentative D call: TRBD1 (6 bases). The CDR3 reads CASSQDYRTADYGYTF. Written as DNA, the CDR3 is TGTGCCAGCAGCCAAGATTATAGGACAGCCGACTATGGCTACACCTTC.